The present T cell receptor beta chain was sequenced within a study of T cell changes during pregnancy in multiple sclerosis. The method was immunoSEQ multiplex PCR; TCRdb's version includes in-frame clones alone and lacks a portion of them. The sample contains 90,000 to 100,000 clones, 92% of which appear only once. Germline loops: CDR1 SEHNR, CDR2 FQNEAQ (reference sequence). The CDR3 length is 14 residues. V lost 5 bases to trimming and J lost 7 bases; unmatched junction nucleotides: 7. Sequenced here: peripheral blood, sampled in the first trimester of pregnancy. The chain employs TRBV7-9 and TRBJ1-2, with 10 bases identical to TRBD1. This receptor was identified in a female donor with multiple sclerosis, enrolled in a pregnancy study. CDR3 residues: CASSPPGQGTGYTF. The CDR3 region has the DNA TGTGCCAGCAGCCCGCCGGGACAGGGGACTGGCTACACCTTC.